This TCR beta chain was profiled in a study of blood T cell repertoires in COVID-19. Per the study methods: Amplifying reference gene primers gave estimates of nucleated cell counts. Method: immunoSEQ multiplex PCR; TCRdb's copy keeps in-frame clones and lacks some. That table supplies the V and J calls and clone size; D and trimming were determined from the DNA. The sample contains roughly 150,000 clones, about 83% of which appear only once. The receptor's source is a human donor in a cohort sampled during active COVID-19. Sequenced input: peripheral blood.

CDR3 DNA sequence: TGCGCCAGTTCCCCGGGACTAGCGTCGGGAGGCTACAATGAGCAGTTCTTC. Residues: CASSPGLASGGYNEQFF. The chain uses TRBV5-1 and TRBJ2-1; 10 nucleotides agree with TRBD2. Germline V lookup: CDR1 SGHRS, CDR2 YFSETQ. There are 17 residues in the CDR3. Trimming took 8 bases from V and 3 from J; bases not matched to a gene: 14.